This TCR beta chain comes out of a study of vaccination and CD4 T cells after COVID-19. Study-level information: Each participant underwent a two-dose regimen of either the BNT162b2 or the mRNA-1273 vaccine. Investigators stimulated cells with overlapping spike peptides drawn from SARS-CoV-2, HCoV-NL63, HCoV-OC43 and HCoV-229E.

This clonotype was counted only a few times. The antigen remains unidentified. The Oncomine TCR Beta short-read assay was what sequenced the DNA obtained from cultured CD4+ T cells. TCRdb redid the calling of the PCR reads with MiXCR, one entry per CDR3 protein. The profile covers under 20,000 distinct CDR3 sequences, with around 30% appearing a single time and 15% to 18% taken by the ten largest. Treatment given: roughly 10-day PBMC culture with coronavirus spike peptide pools or control peptides (ViraFEST assay). ViraFEST sequenced TCRs after peptide-pool expansion of antigen-specific T cells. The germline V gene has CDR1 SNHLY and CDR2 FYNNEI. This CDR3 has 14 amino acids. V shed 3 bases and J shed 0 bases, with 8 bases lying between them. Study outcomes and limitations: Researchers report that a median about 90% of reactive clones in convalescent patients surfaced only post-vaccination.

This rearrangement joins TRBV2 to TRBJ1-2; D gene uncertain. Sequences were obtained from cultured CD4+ T cells from blood. This receptor was taken from a human donor with COVID-19. The CDR3 loop reads CASSELRANYGYTF. The CDR3 region has the DNA TGTGCCAGCAGTGAGTTGAGGGCTAACTATGGCTACACCTTC.